This note documents a single T cell receptor beta chain sequence. Some clones are missing from TCRdb's copy, which holds only in-frame ones; the method was immunoSEQ multiplex PCR. Of fewer than 85,000 clones listed, around nine tenths are singletons. The record originates from a study of T cell changes during pregnancy in multiple sclerosis. Between the trimmed V and J ends, which lost 0 bases and 6 bases, there was a span of 6 bases. Per germline, CDR1 SGHRS and CDR2 YFSETQ. CDR3 size: 13 residues. V usage is TRBV5-1 and J usage is TRBJ1-4; D is uncertain. The source of this sequence is a female donor with multiple sclerosis, enrolled in a pregnancy study. The material was peripheral blood, obtained before pregnancy. This CDR3 is CASSLGADEKLFF. CDR3 DNA sequence: TGCGCCAGCAGCTTGGGGGCAGATGAAAAACTGTTTTTT.